Ten or more counts support the clone carrying this T cell receptor beta chain. Within Nashville, Tennessee resided all donors, each a Caucasian adult. Trimming at V came to 8 bases and at J to 1 base, leaving 4 bases not matched to a gene. The V gene's germline CDR1 is SNHLY and CDR2 FYNNEI. This CDR3 region has 14 residues. This entry comes from a study of shared clonotypes between healthy human individuals. Sequencing was performed with immunoSEQ multiplex PCR; in TCRdb, only in-frame clones are kept and a portion is missing. Found here are some 1 million clones, about 75% of them singletons; the top ten hold about 1.5%.

The sample taken for sequencing was memory CD4+ T cells sorted from blood. The subset denotes: CD45RA-negative fraction. This chain links TRBV2 with TRBJ2-2, with 7 nucleotides matching TRBD1. The sequence came from a young man in good health. In nucleotides, the CDR3 is TGTGCCAGCGGGGGACAGCTGAACACCGGGGAGCTGTTTTTT. Amino acid sequence: CASGGQLNTGELFF.